Listed below are T cell receptor beta chains from one sample, sequenced in a study of long-term antiretroviral therapy in people with HIV. Sequencing used immunoSEQ multiplex PCR; TCRdb keeps in-frame clones, though not all of them. The sample comprises 35,000 or so clones, 90% to 95% of which are singletons, and roughly 4% rests with the top ten. This specimen was unsorted PBMCs, taken 4.1 years after starting antiretroviral therapy. The receptors were sampled from a woman between 45 and 65 years old with HIV. The conserved cysteine and the conserved F or W are not part of the CDR3 here.

ASSIAVESDQPQH	TRBV19	TRBJ1-5
ASSNAGTPGPQY	TRBV6-6	TRBJ2-3
AITEGTTGEQY	TRBV10-3	TRBJ2-7
ASSLGQLPFYGYT	TRBV5-4	TRBJ1-2
ASSLNPGQGEQPQH	TRBV7-8	TRBJ1-5
ASGYRYTDTQY	TRBV12-5	TRBJ2-3
ASSSGQGTDGYT	TRBV7-3	TRBJ1-2
AWSPPGGPYEQY	TRBV30	TRBJ2-7
ASSYNRGDYGYT	TRBV6-6	TRBJ1-2
ASSVREWEIEAF	TRBV7-9	TRBJ1-1
ASSPGQEQRYEQY	TRBV18	TRBJ2-7
ASSQLSGHLNTGELF	TRBV4-1	TRBJ2-2
ASSAGGNQPQH	TRBV10-1	TRBJ1-5
ASSLGDRADNEQF	TRBV11-3	TRBJ2-1
SVEDQGGVEQY	TRBV29-1	TRBJ2-7
ASTHSGGNEQY	TRBV19	TRBJ2-7
ASRAQGSYEQY	TRBV6-6	TRBJ2-7
ASSQDVNTGNEKLF	TRBV4-3	TRBJ1-4
AISETQGNEQF	TRBV10-3	TRBJ2-1
ASSLNLVGTGELF	TRBV7-7	TRBJ2-2
ASSSGGPYGYT	TRBV5-4	TRBJ1-2
ASSARDRAYEQY	TRBV7-6	TRBJ2-7
ASSYSGDMNTEAF	TRBV6-5	TRBJ1-1
ASSLSVLNTEAF	TRBV11-2	TRBJ1-1
ASSETGGNQPQH	TRBV5-6	TRBJ1-5
ASSLDYPGGEGYT	TRBV7-9	TRBJ1-2
ASGKSDSSYEQY	TRBV6-8	TRBJ2-7
ASSPPAGARTYGYT	TRBV18	TRBJ1-2
ASRRGEDQPQH	TRBV6-6	TRBJ1-5
ASSGGLNTEAF	TRBV2	TRBJ1-1
ASGSRGRQETQY	TRBV6-1	TRBJ2-5
ASSDQGGAILGYT	TRBV18	TRBJ1-2
ASSPRTGSRKETQY	TRBV11-2	TRBJ2-5
AWSVGSYQPQH	TRBV30	TRBJ1-5
ASSFRTEHYGYT	TRBV11-2	TRBJ1-2
ASSFRGGLSNEQF	TRBV11-3	TRBJ2-1
ASSEIRGETEAF	TRBV2	TRBJ1-1
ASSYSPRISYEQY	TRBV6-5	TRBJ2-7
ASSYSNRGGYEQY	TRBV6-5	TRBJ2-7
AIMGVQGGDTDTQY	TRBV10-3	TRBJ2-3
ASSDPPAGGNNEQF	TRBV2	TRBJ2-1
AIGGAGKAEKLF	TRBV10-3	TRBJ1-4
SVEDRDRGPNEQF	TRBV29-1	TRBJ2-1
ASTDRESFQPQH	TRBV5-8	TRBJ1-5
ASSATGVIPQH	TRBV5-5	TRBJ1-5
ASSLDGNQPQH	TRBV11-3	TRBJ1-5
AISESQMSALGQETQY	TRBV10-3	TRBJ2-5
ASSYVTSQETQY	TRBV28	TRBJ2-5
ASSLGTSGGPTRTDTQY	TRBV5-8	TRBJ2-3
ASSFSLDYGYT	TRBV6-1	TRBJ1-2
ASSPGLAGGYQETQY	TRBV5-1	TRBJ2-5
ASSTGGNGYT	TRBV5-1	TRBJ1-2
ASSETGEERTEAF	TRBV9	TRBJ1-1